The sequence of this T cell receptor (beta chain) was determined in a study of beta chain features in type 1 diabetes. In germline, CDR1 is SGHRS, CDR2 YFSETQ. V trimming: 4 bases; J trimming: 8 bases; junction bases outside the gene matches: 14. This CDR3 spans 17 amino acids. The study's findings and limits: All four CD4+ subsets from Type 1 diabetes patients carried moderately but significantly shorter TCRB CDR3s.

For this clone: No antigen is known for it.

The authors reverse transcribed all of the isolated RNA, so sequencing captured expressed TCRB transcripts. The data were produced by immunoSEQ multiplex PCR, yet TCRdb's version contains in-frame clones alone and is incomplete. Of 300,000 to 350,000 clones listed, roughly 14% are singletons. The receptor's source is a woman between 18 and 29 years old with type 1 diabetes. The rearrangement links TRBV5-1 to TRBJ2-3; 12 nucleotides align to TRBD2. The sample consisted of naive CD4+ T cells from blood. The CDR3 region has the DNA TGCGCCAGCAGCCCTTACGGACTAGCGGGAAGCCGAGGTACGCAGTATTTT. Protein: CASSPYGLAGSRGTQYF.